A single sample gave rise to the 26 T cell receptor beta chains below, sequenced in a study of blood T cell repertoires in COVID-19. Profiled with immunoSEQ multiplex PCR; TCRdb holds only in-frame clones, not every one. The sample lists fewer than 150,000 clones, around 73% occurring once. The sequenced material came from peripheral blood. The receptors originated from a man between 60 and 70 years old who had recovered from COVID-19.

The CDR3 coding sequence is TGCGCCAGCAGCCAAGATAGATGGGCTAGCTGGACAGATACGCAGTATTTT. Translation gives CASSQDRWASWTDTQYF. V and J are TRBV4-3 and TRBJ2-3; D perhaps matches TRBD2 (5 bases). Germline CDR1 and CDR2: LGHNA and YSLEER. The V gene lost 0 bases and the J gene lost 3 bases, with 16 bases spanning the gap. CDR3 size: 17 residues.

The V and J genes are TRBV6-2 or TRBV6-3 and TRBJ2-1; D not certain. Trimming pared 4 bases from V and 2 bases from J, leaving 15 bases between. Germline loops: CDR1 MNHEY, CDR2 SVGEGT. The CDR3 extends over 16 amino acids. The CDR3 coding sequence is TGTGCCAGCAGTTCAATCGGGTCTCGAGCCTACAATGAGCAGTTCTTC. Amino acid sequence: CASSSIGSRAYNEQFF.

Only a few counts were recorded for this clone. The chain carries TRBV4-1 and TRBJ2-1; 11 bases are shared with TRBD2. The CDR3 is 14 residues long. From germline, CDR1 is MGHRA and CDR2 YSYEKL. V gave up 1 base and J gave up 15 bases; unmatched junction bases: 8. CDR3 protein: CASSQVTGTSGRFF. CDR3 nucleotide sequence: TGCGCCAGCAGCCAAGTAACCGGGACTAGCGGTCGGTTCTTC.

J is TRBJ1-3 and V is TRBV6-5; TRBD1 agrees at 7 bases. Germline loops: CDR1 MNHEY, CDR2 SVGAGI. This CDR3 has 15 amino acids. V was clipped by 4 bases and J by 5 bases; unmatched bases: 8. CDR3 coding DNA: TGTGCCAGCAGTTCCCCCGGGACAGCTAGAAACACCATATATTTT. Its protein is CASSSPGTARNTIYF.

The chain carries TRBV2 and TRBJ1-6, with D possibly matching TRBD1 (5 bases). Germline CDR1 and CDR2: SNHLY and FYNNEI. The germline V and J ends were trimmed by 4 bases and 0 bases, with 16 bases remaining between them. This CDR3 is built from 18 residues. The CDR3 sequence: CASSVVRQGSSYNSPLHF. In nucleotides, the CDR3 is TGTGCCAGCAGTGTGGTTCGGCAGGGAAGCTCCTATAATTCACCCCTCCACTTT.

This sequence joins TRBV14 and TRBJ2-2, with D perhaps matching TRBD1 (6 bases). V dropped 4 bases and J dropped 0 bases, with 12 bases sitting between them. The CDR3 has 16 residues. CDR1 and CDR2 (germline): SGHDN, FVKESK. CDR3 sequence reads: CASSPGQPANTGELFF. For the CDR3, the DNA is TGTGCCAGCAGCCCAGGACAGCCCGCGAACACCGGGGAGCTGTTTTTT.

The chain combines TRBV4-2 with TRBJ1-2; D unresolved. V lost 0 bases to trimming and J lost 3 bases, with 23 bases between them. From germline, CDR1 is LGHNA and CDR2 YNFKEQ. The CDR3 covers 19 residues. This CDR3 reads CASSQDEKVRPQKHYGYTF. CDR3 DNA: TGTGCCAGCAGCCAAGATGAAAAGGTGCGGCCTCAAAAGCACTATGGCTACACCTTC.

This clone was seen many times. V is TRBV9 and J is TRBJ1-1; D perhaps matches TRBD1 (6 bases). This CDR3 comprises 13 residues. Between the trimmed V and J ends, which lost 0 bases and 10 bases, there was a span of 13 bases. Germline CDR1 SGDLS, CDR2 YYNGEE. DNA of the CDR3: TGTGCCAGCAGCGTAGTTCAGGGAGGGGGAGCTTTCTTT. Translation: CASSVVQGGGAFF.

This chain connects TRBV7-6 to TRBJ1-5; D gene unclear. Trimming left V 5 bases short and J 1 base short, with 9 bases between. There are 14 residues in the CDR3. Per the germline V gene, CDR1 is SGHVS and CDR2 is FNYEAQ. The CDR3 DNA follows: TGTGCCAGCAGCCCGTCTAGAAGCAATCAGCCCCAGCATTTT. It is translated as CASSPSRSNQPQHF.

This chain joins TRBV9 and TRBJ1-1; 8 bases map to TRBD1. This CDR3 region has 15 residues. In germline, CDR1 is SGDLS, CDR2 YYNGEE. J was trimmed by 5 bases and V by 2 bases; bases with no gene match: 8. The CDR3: CASSVTGGAGTEAFF. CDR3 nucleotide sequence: TGTGCCAGCAGCGTCACAGGGGGGGCCGGGACTGAAGCTTTCTTT.

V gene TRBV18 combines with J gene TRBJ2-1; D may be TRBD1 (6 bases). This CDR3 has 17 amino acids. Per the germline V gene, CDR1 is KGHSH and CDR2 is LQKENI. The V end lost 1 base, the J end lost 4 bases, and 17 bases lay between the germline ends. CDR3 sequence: CASSPRGPTTLYNEQFF. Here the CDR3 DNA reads TGTGCCAGCTCACCACGGGGGCCCACCACCTTATACAATGAGCAGTTCTTC.

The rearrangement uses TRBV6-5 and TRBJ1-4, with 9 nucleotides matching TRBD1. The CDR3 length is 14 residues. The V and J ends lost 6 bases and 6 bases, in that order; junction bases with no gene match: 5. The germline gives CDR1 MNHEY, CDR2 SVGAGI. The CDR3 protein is CASRTGGWDEKLFF. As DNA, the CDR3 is TGTGCCAGCAGAACAGGGGGCTGGGATGAAAAACTGTTTTTT.

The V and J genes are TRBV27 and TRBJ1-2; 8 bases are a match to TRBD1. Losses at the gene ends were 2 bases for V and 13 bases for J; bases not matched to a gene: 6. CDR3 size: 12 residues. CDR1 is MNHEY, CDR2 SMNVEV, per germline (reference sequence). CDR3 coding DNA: TGTGCCAGCAGTTTAGGGCAGGGGGCAGCCACCTTC. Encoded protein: CASSLGQGAATF.

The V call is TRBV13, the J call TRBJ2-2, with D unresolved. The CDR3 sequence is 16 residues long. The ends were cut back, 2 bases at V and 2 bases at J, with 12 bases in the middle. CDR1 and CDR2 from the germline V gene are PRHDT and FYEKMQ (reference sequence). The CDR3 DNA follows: TGTGCCAGCAGCTTATGGCGGTCGAGTAACACCGGGGAGCTGTTTTTT. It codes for CASSLWRSSNTGELFF.

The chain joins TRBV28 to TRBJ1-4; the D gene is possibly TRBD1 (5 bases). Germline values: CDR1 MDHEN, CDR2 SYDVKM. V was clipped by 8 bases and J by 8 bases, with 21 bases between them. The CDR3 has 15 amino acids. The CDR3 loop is CASGPYRQGKEKLFF. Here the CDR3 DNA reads TGTGCCAGCGGACCATATCGGCAGGGCAAAGAAAAACTGTTTTTT.

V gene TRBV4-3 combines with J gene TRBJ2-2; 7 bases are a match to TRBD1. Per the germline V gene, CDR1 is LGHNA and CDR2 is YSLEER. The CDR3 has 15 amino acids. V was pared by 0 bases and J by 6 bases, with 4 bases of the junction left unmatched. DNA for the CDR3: TGCGCCAGCAGCCAAGATGGGACAGTTGCCGGGGAGCTGTTTTTT. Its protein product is CASSQDGTVAGELFF.

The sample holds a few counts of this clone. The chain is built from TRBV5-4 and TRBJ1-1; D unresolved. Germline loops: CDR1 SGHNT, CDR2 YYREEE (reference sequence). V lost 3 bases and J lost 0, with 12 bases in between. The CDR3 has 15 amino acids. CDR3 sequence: CASSWWASMNTEAFF. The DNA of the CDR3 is TGTGCCAGCAGCTGGTGGGCCTCAATGAACACTGAAGCTTTCTTT.

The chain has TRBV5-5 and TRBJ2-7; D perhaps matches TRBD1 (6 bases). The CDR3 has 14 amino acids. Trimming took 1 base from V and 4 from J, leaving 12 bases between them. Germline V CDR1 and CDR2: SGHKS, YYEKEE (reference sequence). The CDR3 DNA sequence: TGTGCCAGCAGCTTGAGGACAGATAGTTACGAGCAGTACTTC. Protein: CASSLRTDSYEQYF.

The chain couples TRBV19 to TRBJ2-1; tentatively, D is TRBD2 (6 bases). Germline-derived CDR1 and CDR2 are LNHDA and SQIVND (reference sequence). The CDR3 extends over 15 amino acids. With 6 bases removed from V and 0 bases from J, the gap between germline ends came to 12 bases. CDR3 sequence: CASSRAGSSYNEQFF. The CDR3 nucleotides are TGTGCCAGTAGCCGGGCGGGGAGCTCCTACAATGAGCAGTTCTTC.

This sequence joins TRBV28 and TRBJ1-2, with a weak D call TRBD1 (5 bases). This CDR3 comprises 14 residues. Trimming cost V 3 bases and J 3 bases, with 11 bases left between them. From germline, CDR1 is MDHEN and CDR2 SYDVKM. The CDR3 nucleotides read TGTGCCAGCAGTTTCCAAGGGGCTCACTATGGCTACACCTTC. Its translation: CASSFQGAHYGYTF.

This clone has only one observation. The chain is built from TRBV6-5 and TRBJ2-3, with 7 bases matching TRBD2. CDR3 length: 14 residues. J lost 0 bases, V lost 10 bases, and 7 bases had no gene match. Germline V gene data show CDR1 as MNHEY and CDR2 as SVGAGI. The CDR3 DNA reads TGTGCCACCGGAACCGGGAGGAGCACAGATACGCAGTATTTT. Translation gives CATGTGRSTDTQYF.

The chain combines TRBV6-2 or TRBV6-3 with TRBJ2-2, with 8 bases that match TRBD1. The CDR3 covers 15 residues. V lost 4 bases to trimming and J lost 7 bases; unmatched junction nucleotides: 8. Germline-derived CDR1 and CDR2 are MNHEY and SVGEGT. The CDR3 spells CASSSNRGNVGELFF. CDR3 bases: TGTGCCAGCAGTTCCAACAGGGGGAATGTCGGGGAGCTGTTTTTT.

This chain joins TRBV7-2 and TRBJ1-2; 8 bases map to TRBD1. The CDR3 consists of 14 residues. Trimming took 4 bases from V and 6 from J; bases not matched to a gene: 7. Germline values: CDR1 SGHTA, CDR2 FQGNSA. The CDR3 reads CASSSGQGRDGYTF. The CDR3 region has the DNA TGTGCCAGCAGCTCTGGACAGGGACGGGATGGCTACACCTTC.

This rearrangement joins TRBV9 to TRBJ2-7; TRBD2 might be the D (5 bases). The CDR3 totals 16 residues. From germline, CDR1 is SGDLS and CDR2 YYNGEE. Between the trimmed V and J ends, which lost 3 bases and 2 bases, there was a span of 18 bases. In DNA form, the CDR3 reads TGTGCCAGCAGCGGAACCCCTCGGGGTACTACCTACGAGCAGTACTTC. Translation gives CASSGTPRGTTYEQYF.

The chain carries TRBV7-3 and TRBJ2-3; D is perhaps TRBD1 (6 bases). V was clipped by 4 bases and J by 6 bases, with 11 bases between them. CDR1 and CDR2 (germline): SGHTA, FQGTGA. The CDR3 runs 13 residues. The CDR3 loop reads CASSSRTDDTQYF. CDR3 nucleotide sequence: TGTGCCAGCAGCTCTCGGACAGACGATACGCAGTATTTT. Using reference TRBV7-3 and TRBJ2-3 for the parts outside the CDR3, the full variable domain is GAGVSQTPSNKVTEKGKYVELRCDPISGHTALYWYRQSLGQGPEFLIYFQGTGAADDSGLPNDRFFAVRPEGSVSTLKIQRTERGDSAVYLCASSSRTDDTQYFGPGTRLTVL.

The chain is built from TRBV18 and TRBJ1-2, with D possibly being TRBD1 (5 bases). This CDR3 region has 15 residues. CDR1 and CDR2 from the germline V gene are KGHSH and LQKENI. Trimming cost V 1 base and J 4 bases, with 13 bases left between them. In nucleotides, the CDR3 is TGTGCCAGCTCACCACGGCAGGGTGACAGCTATGGCTACACCTTC. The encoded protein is CASSPRQGDSYGYTF.